This T cell receptor beta chain originates from a study of cytomegalovirus exposure and HLA in healthy donors. The PCR was carried out with 60 Vbeta primers and 13 Jbeta primers. Method: immunoSEQ multiplex PCR; TCRdb's copy keeps in-frame clones and lacks some. The sample has roughly 80,000 clones, about two thirds seen once. From germline, CDR1 is SGHRS and CDR2 YFSETQ. V shed 0 bases and J shed 4 bases, with 13 bases lying between them. The CDR3 has 15 residues. This receptor was obtained from a woman aged 50 to 65 in good health and CMV-seropositive. This sequence joins TRBV5-1 and TRBJ1-1, with D possibly matching TRBD1 (5 bases). Sequences were obtained from PBMCs. In nucleotides, the CDR3 is TGCGCCAGCAGCTTGGGGGCAGGGATGAGCACTGAAGCTTTCTTT. Its translation: CASSLGAGMSTEAFF.